Included here is one TCR beta chain sequence, with context. In its sample, this clonotype was seen many times. The specificity of this receptor is unknown. No per-base quality is available; no much larger clone lies one base away. Counted from cysteine to phenylalanine, this CDR3 has 19 amino acids. The CDR3 DNA has 57 bases and is translated from base 1. Relative to germline, V is missing 7 bases and J is missing 2 bases, with 11 bases of the junction outside any gene match. Reading the germline V gene gives CDR1 ENHRY and CDR2 SYGVKD. TCR libraries for sorted subsets were made from 800,000 to 1,000,000 sorted CD4+ or CD8+ T cells. Multiple sclerosis patients were enrolled in a US clinical protocol evaluating disease progression by magnetic resonance imaging. Peripheral blood was subjected to Ficoll-Hypaque density gradient centrifugation to isolate PBMCs, which were then cryopreserved in liquid nitrogen. The study also sequenced paired sorted CD4+ and CD8+ subsets from healthy controls, HAM/TSP patients and MS patients.

cDNA synthesis used template-switch 5'RACE with a primer carrying a 10-nucleotide random unique molecular identifier tagging each TCR transcript. Every sequencing run covered 15-18 subjects and yielded more than 180 million TCR-beta sequences. The RNeasy kit was used for extraction of total RNA. The KAPA Real-time Library Amplification kit was used to amplify TCR-beta VDJ regions with primers for the TCR constant region and the 5'RACE anchor. A first PCR added sample indexes and Illumina adaptors, after which a second PCR increased the library yield. After purification with Ampure beads, the TCR product of roughly 650 bp was size-selected on a 2% E-gel SizeSelection system. Before pooling, library quality was assessed on a Bioanalyzer, concentration was determined with Qubit, and library quantification was performed with the Kapa Library Quantification kit. An Illumina HiSeq 2500 sequenced the libraries paired-end 2 x 150 bp. To increase sequence diversity, about 25-31% phiX was spiked into each library pool. In the paper's pipeline: Quality-filtered reads were processed with the UMI-based MiGEC pipeline, which removed over 85% of raw TCR sequences during error correction. VDJ genes were aligned to IMGT germline references, and each clonotype was defined by a unique CDR3 amino acid sequence together with V-J genes. Clonal expansion, Shannon diversity and CDR3 relatedness (CalcPairwiseDistances, ClusterSamples) were evaluated with VDJtools, and phylogenetic trees were built with CLCbio workbench. A clone was classed as expanded if it had 8 or more unique UMIs, a cutoff based on coefficient-of-variation modelling across technical triplicates. TCRdb reprocessing: public reads trimmed at Q25 with fastp, clones called with MiXCR, in-frame beta chains kept. Identical CDR3 protein sequences are pooled into one entry, listed with their most common genes and DNA. TCRdb's processing, not the authors' own work, is the source of the V and J calls. The sample yields over 45,000 distinct CDR3 sequences; approximately 3.6% were counted once. 1.9% of the sample is taken by the ten largest.

This entry comes from a study of neurological immune-mediated disorders (dated by TCRdb to about 2019). Broadly, across the study: Among the roughly 34 multiple sclerosis patients, relapsing-remitting MS was present in about 31 and secondary progressive MS was present in 3. The study compared peripheral blood TCR-beta repertoires of HTLV-I-associated myelopathy (HAM/TSP) patients, multiple sclerosis patients and healthy controls using UMI-based sequencing. The approximately 100 TCR-beta libraries included longitudinal samples, technical triplicates and paired sorted CD4+ and CD8+ T-cell subsets alongside PBMC samples. Of the 65 to 70 subjects in the cohort, some 15 were HAM/TSP patients, some 35 were multiple sclerosis patients, and about 20 were healthy controls. The research as a whole found: The MS cluster showed no association with clinical or MRI features, and the authors stated that larger cohorts are needed. Phylogenetic analysis grouped repertoires from 18 of 34 MS patients into a cluster of related CDR3 sequences, suggesting a possible repertoire-level signature. TCR clonal expansion was greatest in HAM/TSP patients and smallest in MS patients, who ranked below even healthy controls. Expanded clones from different subjects shared no identical CDR3 amino acid sequences, which suggests that TCR-beta repertoires were private in all groups.

This receptor was obtained from a woman in her thirties or forties with multiple sclerosis. The sequenced sample consisted of CD4+ T cells from blood. The V and J segments used are TRBV10-3 and TRBJ2-1; the junction holds 16 bases that match TRBD2. CDR3 reads: CAIKTGTSGGALTYNEQFF. Here is the DNA: TGTGCCATCAAGACCGGGACTAGCGGGGGGGCCTTGACCTACAATGAGCAGTTCTTC.